This TCR beta chain was obtained from a study of persistence of HIV-infected CD4 T cells. The libraries were made with immunoSEQ version 4 in survey mode. The data were produced by immunoSEQ multiplex PCR, yet TCRdb's version contains in-frame clones alone and is incomplete. The sample consists of around 60,000 clones, just under 75% of them appearing once. This clone has more than one count but fewer than ten. Its antigen is currently unknown. Germline V gives CDR1 KGHDR, CDR2 SFDVKD. Trimming left V 4 bases short and J 6 bases short, with 23 bases between. The CDR3 extends over 18 amino acids. Overlapping HIV-1 Gag 15-mer peptides at approximately 1 ug per peptide per mL were used. CD40L-negative CD69-negative CD45RO-high memory CD4+ T cells were sorted as populations depleted of antigen-responding cells. Undetectable plasma HIV-1 RNA below 50 copies/mL lasted at least 4 years.

V gene TRBV24-1 combines with J gene TRBJ2-2; no clear D gene. The sequence was collected from an adult man with HIV who was CMV-seropositive. Sequenced material: CD4+ T cells sorted from PBMCs after roughly 20-hour stimulation, taken from a patient who received antiretroviral therapy. CDR3 region: CATSDQFPGRVGPGELFF. In DNA form, the CDR3 reads TGTGCCACCAGTGACCAGTTCCCTGGACGCGTGGGTCCCGGGGAGCTGTTTTTT.